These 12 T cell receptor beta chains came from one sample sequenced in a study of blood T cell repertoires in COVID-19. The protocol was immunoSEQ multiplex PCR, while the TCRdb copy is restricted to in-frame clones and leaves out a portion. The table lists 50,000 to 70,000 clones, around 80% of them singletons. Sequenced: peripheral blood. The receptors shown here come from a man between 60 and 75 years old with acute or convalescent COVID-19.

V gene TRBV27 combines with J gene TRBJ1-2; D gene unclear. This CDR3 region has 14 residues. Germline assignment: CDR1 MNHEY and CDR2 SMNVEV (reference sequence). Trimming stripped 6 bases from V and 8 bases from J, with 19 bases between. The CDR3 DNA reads TGTGCCAGCAGGGTAGAAGTGGGAGCGGGGGGCTACACCTTC. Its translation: CASRVEVGAGGYTF.

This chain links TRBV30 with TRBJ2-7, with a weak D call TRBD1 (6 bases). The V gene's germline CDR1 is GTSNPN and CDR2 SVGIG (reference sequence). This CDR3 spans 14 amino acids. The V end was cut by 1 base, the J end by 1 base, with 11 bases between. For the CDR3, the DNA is TGTGCCTGGAGTGGGGGGCACGTATCCTACGAGCAGTACTTC. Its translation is CAWSGGHVSYEQYF.

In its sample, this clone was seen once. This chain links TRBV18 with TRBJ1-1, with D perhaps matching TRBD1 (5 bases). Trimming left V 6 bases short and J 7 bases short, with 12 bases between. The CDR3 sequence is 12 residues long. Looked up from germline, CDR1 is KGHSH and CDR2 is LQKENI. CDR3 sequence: CASSERDSEAFF. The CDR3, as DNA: TGTGCCAGCTCGGAGAGAGACAGTGAAGCTTTCTTT.

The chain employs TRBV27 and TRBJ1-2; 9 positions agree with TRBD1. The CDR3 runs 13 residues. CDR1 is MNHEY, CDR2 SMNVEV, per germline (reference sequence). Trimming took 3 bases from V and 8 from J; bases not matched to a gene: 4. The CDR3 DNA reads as TGTGCCAGCAGTTTGACAGGGGGGGGCGGCTACACCTTC. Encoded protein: CASSLTGGGGYTF.

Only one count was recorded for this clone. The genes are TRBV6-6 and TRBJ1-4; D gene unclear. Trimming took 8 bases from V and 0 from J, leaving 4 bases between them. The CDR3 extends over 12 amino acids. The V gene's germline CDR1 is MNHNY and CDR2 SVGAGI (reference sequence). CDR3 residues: CASPATNEKLFF. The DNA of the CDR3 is TGTGCCAGCCCGGCAACTAATGAAAAACTGTTTTTT.

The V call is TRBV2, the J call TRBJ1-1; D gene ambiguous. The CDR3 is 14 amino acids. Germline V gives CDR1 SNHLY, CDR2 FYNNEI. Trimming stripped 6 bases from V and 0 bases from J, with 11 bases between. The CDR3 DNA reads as TGTGCCAGCAGGGAGGACGGAATGAACACTGAAGCTTTCTTT. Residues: CASREDGMNTEAFF.

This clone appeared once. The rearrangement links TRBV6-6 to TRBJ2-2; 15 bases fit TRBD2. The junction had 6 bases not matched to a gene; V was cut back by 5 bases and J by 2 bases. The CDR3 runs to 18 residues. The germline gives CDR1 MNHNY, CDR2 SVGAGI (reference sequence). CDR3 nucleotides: TGTGCCAGCAGTCCGGGACTAGCGGGAGGCCACAACACCGGGGAGCTGTTTTTT. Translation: CASSPGLAGGHNTGELFF.

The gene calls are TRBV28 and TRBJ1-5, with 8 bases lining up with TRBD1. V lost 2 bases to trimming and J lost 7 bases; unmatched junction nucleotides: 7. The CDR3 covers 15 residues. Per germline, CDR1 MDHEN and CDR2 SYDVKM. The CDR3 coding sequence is TGTGCCAGCAGTTTACCCCAGACAGGGGTACAGCCCCAGCATTTT. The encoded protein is CASSLPQTGVQPQHF.

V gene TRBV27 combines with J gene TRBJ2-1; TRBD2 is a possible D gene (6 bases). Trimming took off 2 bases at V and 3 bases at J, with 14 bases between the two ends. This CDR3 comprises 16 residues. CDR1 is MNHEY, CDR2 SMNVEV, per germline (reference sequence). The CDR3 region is CASSLRGQDYYNEQFF. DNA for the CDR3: TGTGCCAGCAGTTTAAGGGGCCAGGACTACTACAATGAGCAGTTCTTC.

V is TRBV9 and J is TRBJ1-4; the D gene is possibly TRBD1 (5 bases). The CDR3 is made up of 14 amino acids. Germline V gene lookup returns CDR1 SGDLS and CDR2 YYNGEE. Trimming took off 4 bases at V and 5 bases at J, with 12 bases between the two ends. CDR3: CASSPWAGNEKLFF. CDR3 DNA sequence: TGTGCCAGCAGCCCTTGGGCAGGGAATGAAAAACTGTTTTTT.

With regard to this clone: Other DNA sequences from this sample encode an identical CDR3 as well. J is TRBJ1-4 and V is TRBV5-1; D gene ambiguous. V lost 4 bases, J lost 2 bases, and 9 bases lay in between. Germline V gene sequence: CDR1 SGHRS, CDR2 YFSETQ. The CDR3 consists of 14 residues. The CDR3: CASSPRSTNEKLFF. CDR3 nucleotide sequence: TGCGCCAGCAGCCCTAGATCCACTAATGAAAAACTGTTTTTT.

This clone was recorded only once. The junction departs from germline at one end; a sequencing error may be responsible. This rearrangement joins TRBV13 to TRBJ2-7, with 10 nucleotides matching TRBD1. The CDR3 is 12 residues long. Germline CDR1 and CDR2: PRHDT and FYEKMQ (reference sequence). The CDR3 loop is CSSGTGVFEQYF. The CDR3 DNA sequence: TGCTCCTCCGGGACAGGGGTTTTCGAGCAGTACTTC.